This TCR beta chain is from a study of T cells in Graves' hyperthyroidism and ophthalmopathy. On this clonotype itself: Its antigen is still unknown.

Amplification targeted TCR beta CDR3 regions from RNA transcripts. The TCR CDR3 first-round RT-PCR relied on the HTBI primer set. One entry per CDR3 protein, called by TCRdb with MiXCR from the multiplex PCR reads. The data contain 350,000 to 400,000 distinct CDR3 sequences, around 20% of them seen just once; the ten biggest clones take up around 40%. The CDR3 has 15 amino acids. Germline lookup yields CDR1 MNHEY and CDR2 SVGEGT. V was clipped by 6 bases and J by 4 bases; unmatched bases: 10. General observations from the study: The majority of expanded thyroid clonotypes above 0.001 also appeared in blood. Ophthalmopathy cases were set apart from stable hyperthyroidism by a 13 V-J model.

Patients having uncontrolled infection, another autoimmune disease, pregnancy or lactation were not included. Together with thyroid ultrasound, orbital computed tomography, serum thyroxine and TRAb, clinical symptoms were used for diagnoses. The chain links TRBV6-2 or TRBV6-3 to TRBJ1-1; 8 bases are shared with TRBD1. This clonotype was sampled from a man aged 18-30 years with Graves' ophthalmopathy. Sequences were obtained from blood. In nucleotides, the CDR3 is TGTGCCAGCAGCCCAGGGGGCGAAAGGTTCACTGAAGCTTTCTTT. Protein sequence: CASSPGGERFTEAFF.